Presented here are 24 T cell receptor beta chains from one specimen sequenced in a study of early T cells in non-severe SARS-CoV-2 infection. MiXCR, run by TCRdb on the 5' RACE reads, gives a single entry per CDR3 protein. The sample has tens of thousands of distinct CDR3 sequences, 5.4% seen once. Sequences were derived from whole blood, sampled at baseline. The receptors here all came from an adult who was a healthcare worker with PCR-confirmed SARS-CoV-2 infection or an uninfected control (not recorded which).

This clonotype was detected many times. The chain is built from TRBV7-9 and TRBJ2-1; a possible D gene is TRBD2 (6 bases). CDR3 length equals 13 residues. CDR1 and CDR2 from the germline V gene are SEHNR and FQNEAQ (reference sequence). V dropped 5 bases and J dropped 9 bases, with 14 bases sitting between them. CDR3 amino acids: CASSLPMGGEQFF. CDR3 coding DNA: TGTGCCAGCAGCCTACCCATGGGAGGTGAGCAGTTCTTC. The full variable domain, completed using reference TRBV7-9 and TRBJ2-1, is DTGVSQNPRHKITKRGQNVTFRCDPISEHNRLYWYRQTLGQGPEFLTYFQNEAQLEKSRLLSDRFSAERPKGSFSTLEIQRTEQGDSAMYLCASSLPMGGEQFFGPGTRLTVL.

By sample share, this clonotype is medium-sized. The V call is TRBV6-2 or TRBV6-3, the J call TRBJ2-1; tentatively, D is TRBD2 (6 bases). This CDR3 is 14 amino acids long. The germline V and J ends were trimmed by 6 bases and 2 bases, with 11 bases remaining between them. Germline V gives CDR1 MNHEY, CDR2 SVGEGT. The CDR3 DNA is TGTGCCAGCAGCCTACGGGAGCCCTACAATGAGCAGTTCTTC. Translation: CASSLREPYNEQFF.

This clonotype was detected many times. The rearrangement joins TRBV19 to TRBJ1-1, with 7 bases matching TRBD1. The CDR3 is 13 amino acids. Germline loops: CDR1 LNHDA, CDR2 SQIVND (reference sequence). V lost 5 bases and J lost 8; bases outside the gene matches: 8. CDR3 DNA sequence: TGTGCCAGTAGTCTCGACAGGGCTCGCGAAGCTTTCTTT. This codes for CASSLDRAREAFF.

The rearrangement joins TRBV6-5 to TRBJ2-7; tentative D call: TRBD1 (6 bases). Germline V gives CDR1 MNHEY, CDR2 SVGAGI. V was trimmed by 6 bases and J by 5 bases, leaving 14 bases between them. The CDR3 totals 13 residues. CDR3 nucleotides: TGTGCCAGCAGCTCCAACAGGGCCAACGAGCAGTACTTC. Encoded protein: CASSSNRANEQYF.

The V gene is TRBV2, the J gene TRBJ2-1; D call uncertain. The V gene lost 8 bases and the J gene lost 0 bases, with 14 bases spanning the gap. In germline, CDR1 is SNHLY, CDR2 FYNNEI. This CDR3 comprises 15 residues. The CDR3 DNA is TGTGCCAGCCGCTTGGACCTTAGCTCCTACAATGAGCAGTTCTTC. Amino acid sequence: CASRLDLSSYNEQFF.

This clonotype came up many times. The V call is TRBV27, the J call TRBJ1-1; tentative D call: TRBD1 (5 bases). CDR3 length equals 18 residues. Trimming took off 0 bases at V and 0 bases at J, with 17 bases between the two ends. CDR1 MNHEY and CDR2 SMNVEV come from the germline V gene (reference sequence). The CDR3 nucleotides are TGTGCCAGCAGTTTATCAGCAGGGTCTGGTCAACTGAACACTGAAGCTTTCTTT. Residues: CASSLSAGSGQLNTEAFF.

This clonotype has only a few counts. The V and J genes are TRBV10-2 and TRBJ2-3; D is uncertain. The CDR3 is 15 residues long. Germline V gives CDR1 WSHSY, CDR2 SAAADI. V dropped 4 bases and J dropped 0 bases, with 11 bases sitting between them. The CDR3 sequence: CASSGGHTSTDTQYF. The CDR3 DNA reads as TGCGCCAGCAGTGGTGGGCACACTAGCACAGATACGCAGTATTTT.

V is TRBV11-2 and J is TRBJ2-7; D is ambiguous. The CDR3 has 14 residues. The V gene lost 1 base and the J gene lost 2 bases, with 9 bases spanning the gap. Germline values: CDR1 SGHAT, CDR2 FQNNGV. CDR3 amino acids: CASSLGGRPYEQYF. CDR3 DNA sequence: TGTGCCAGCAGCTTAGGTGGCAGACCCTACGAGCAGTACTTC.

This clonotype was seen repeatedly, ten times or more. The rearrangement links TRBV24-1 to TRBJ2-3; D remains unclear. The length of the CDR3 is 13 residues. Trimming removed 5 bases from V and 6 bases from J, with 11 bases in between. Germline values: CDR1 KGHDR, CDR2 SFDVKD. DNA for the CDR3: TGTGCCACCAGTGGGTGGGCGGCGGATACGCAGTATTTT. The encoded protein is CATSGWAADTQYF.

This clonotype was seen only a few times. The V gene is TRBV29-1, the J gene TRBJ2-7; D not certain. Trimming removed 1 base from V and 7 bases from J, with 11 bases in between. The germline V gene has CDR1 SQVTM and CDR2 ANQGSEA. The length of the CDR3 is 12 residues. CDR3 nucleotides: TGCAGCGTTGAAGGCCCTCCGGAGGAGCAGTACGTC. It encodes CSVEGPPEEQYV.

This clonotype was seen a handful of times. The CDR3 region is CASSRTGEIYEQYV. The CDR3 nucleotides read TGCGCCAGCAGTCGGACAGGGGAAATCTACGAGCAGTACGTC. The V gene is TRBV23-1, the J gene TRBJ2-7; the match to TRBD1 covers 9 bases. TRBV23-1 falls under the ORF class, with uncertain function. The junction had 4 bases not matched to a gene; V was cut back by 4 bases and J by 3 bases. The CDR3 runs to 14 residues.

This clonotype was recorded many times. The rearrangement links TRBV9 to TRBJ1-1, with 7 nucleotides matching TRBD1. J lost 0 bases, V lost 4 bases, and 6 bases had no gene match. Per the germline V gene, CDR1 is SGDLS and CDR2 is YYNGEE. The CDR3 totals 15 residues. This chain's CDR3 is CASSTGQAMNTEAFF. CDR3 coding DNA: TGTGCCAGCAGCACCGGACAGGCCATGAACACTGAAGCTTTCTTT.

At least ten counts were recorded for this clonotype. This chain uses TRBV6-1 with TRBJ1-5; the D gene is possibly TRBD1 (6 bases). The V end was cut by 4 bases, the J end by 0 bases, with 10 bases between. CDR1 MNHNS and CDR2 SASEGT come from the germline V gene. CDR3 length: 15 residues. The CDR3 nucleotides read TGTGCCAGCAGTGCCCGGGACACTAGCAATCAGCCCCAGCATTTT. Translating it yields CASSARDTSNQPQHF.

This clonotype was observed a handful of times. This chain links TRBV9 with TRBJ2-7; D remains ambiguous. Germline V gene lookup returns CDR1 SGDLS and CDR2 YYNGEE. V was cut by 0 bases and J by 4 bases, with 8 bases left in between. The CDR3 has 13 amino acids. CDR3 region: CASSVEDHYEQYF. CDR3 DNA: TGTGCCAGCAGCGTAGAGGACCATTACGAGCAGTACTTC.

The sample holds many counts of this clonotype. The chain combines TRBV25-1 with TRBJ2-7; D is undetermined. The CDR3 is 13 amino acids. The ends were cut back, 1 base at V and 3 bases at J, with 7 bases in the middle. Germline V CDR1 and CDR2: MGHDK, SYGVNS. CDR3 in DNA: TGTGCCAGCAGTGAATCGGTGGGCTACGAGCAGTACTTC. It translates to CASSESVGYEQYF.

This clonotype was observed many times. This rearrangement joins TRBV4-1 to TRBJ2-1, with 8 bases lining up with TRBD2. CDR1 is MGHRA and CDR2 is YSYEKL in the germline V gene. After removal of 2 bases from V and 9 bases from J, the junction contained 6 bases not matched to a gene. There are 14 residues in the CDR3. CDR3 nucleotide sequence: TGCGCCAGCAGCCAACCCCTAGCGGGCGGTGAGCAGTTCTTC. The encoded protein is CASSQPLAGGEQFF.

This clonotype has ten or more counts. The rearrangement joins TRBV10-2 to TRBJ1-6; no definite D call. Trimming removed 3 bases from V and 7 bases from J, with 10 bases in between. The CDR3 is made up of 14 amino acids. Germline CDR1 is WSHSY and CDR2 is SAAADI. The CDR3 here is CASSDSGFNSPLHF. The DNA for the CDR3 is TGCGCCAGCAGTGATAGTGGGTTCAATTCACCCCTCCACTTT.

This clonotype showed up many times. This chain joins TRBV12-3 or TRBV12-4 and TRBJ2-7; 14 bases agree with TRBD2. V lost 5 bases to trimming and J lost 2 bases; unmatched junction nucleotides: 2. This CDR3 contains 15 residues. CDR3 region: CASSGLAGGPYEQYF. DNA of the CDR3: TGTGCCAGCAGTGGACTAGCGGGAGGCCCCTACGAGCAGTACTTC.

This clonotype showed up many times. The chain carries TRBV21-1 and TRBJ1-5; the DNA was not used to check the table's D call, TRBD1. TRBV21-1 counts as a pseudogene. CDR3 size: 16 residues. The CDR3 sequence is CASSPQPQGSNQPQHF. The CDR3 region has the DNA TGTGCCAGCAGCCCCCAGCCACAGGGGAGCAATCAGCCCCAGCATTTT.

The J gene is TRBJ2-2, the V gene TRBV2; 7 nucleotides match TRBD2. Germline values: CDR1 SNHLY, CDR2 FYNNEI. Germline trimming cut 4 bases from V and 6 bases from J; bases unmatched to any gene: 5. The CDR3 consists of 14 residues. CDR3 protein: CASSGPAGPGELFF. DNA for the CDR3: TGTGCCAGCAGTGGGCCAGCGGGGCCCGGGGAGCTGTTTTTT.

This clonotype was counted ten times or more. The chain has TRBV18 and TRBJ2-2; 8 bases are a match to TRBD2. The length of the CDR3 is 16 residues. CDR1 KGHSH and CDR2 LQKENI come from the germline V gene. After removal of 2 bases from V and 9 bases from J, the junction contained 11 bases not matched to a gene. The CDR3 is CASSPDGRALRRELFF. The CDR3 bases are TGTGCCAGCTCACCAGACGGGAGGGCCCTTCGACGGGAGCTGTTTTTT.

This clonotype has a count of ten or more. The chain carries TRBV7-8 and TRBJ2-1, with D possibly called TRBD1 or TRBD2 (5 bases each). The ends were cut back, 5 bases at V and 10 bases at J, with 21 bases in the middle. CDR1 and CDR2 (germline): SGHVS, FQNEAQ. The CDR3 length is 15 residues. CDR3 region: CASSPRDRTQSEQFF. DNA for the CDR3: TGTGCCAGCAGCCCCCGGGACCGTACACAGAGCGAGCAGTTCTTC.

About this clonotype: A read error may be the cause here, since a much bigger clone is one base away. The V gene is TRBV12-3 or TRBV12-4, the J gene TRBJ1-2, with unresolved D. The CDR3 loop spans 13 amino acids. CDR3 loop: CVSTGEVWYGYTF. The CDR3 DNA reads TGTGTCAGCACCGGAGAGGTTTGGTATGGCTACACCTTC.

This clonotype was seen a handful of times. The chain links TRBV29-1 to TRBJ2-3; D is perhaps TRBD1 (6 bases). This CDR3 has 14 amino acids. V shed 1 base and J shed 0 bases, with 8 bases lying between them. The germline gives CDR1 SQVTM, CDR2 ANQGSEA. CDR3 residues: CSVEGGQSTDTQYF. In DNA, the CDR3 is TGCAGCGTTGAAGGGGGGCAGAGCACAGATACGCAGTATTTT.